Included here is one T cell receptor (beta chain) sequence, with context. This record comes from a study of blood T cell repertoires in COVID-19. Libraries were prepared by immunoSEQ multiplex PCR; TCRdb keeps only in-frame clonotypes and omits some of them. Of about 250,000 clones listed, 85% to 90% were seen once; the top ten hold under 1.5%. Germline V gives CDR1 SGHTA, CDR2 FQGNSA. The CDR3 extends over 16 amino acids. J gave up 5 bases and V 1 base, and 9 bases lay outside the gene matches. This receptor was obtained from a man of 80 years or more with acute or convalescent COVID-19. The rearrangement joins TRBV7-2 to TRBJ2-3, with 7 bases that match TRBD2. Sequencing input: peripheral blood. CDR3 bases: TGTGCCAGCAGCTTAGGGTGGCGGGAGTTAGGAGATACGCAGTATTTT. Its protein product is CASSLGWRELGDTQYF.